The 5 T cell receptor beta chains reported below all come from one sample, sequenced in a study of blood T cell repertoires in COVID-19. The repertoire was sequenced with immunoSEQ multiplex PCR; TCRdb's copy has only in-frame clones and lacks some. Among 200,000 to 250,000 clones listed, just over 85% were seen once. The source material was peripheral blood. The receptors here all came from a man older than 75 with acute or convalescent COVID-19.

This chain uses TRBV11-1 with TRBJ1-1, with 7 bases aligning to TRBD1. Per the germline V gene, CDR1 is SGHAT and CDR2 is FQDESV (reference sequence). The CDR3 runs to 15 residues. V dropped 5 bases and J dropped 1; count of bases not matched to a gene: 7. The CDR3, as DNA: TGTGCCAGCAGCAGACAGGGATTGGGGAACACTGAAGCTTTCTTT. Translated, it gives CASSRQGLGNTEAFF.

The chain combines TRBV19 with TRBJ2-7; TRBD2 is a possible D gene (5 bases). This CDR3 spans 15 amino acids. Germline lookup yields CDR1 LNHDA and CDR2 SQIVND (reference sequence). Trimming pared 7 bases from V and 4 bases from J, leaving 20 bases between. The CDR3 region is CASTPAKLVRYEQYF. CDR3 sequence (DNA): TGTGCCAGTACTCCGGCCAAACTAGTTCGATACGAGCAGTACTTC.

The genes are TRBV13 and TRBJ2-3, with TRBD2 matching over 9 bases. The V and J ends lost 3 bases and 4 bases, in that order; junction bases with no gene match: 14. Germline CDR1 is PRHDT and CDR2 is FYEKMQ (reference sequence). The CDR3 has 18 amino acids. The CDR3 reads CASSFMNPGSGGSDTQYF. CDR3 sequence (DNA): TGTGCCAGCAGCTTTATGAATCCCGGTAGCGGGGGTTCAGATACGCAGTATTTT.

The CDR3 sequence: CASSLYRNRGPNTGELFF. CDR3 DNA sequence: TGTGCCAGCAGCTTATATCGTAACAGGGGGCCTAACACCGGGGAGCTGTTTTTT. The chain joins TRBV7-6 to TRBJ2-2, with 9 bases identical to TRBD1. CDR1 SGHVS and CDR2 FNYEAQ come from the germline V gene. The V and J ends lost 2 bases and 2 bases, in that order; junction bases with no gene match: 9. This CDR3 contains 18 residues.

Here the CDR3 DNA reads TGTGCCAGTAGTATTACCGGGACAGGGGAAGAGACCCAGTACTTC. This sequence encodes CASSITGTGEETQYF. The chain recombines TRBV19 with TRBJ2-5; 10 bases line up with TRBD1. The V gene end was trimmed by 3 bases and the J gene end by 3 bases; junction bases not matched to a gene: 4. CDR1 and CDR2 (germline): LNHDA, SQIVND (reference sequence). The CDR3 has 15 amino acids.